The 15 T cell receptor beta chains presented below share a single source sample, sequenced in a study of T cell responses to AZD1222 COVID-19 vaccine. Clones were sequenced by immunoSEQ multiplex PCR, and TCRdb holds only the in-frame ones, with some missing. This table holds more than 80,000 clones, roughly 88% found once. The input for sequencing was peripheral blood, taken on day 0 of AZD1222 vaccination. These receptors were collected from an adult in good health.

This chain links TRBV7-2 with TRBJ1-1, with D uncertain. This CDR3 is built from 14 residues. Germline V CDR1 and CDR2: SGHTA, FQGNSA. V lost 1 base to trimming and J lost 0 bases, with 6 bases between them. CDR3 DNA sequence: TGTGCCAGCAGCTTAGGGCAGATGAACACTGAAGCTTTCTTT. Amino acid sequence: CASSLGQMNTEAFF.

This rearrangement joins TRBV19 to TRBJ1-6; tentatively, D is TRBD1 (5 bases). V lost 5 bases and J lost 5, with 13 bases in between. CDR3 size: 15 residues. Germline V lookup: CDR1 LNHDA, CDR2 SQIVND (reference sequence). The CDR3 loop reads CASSVLTENNSPLHF. CDR3 nucleotide sequence: TGTGCCAGTAGTGTTTTGACAGAGAATAATTCACCCCTCCACTTT.

This chain uses TRBV7-9 with TRBJ1-2; D perhaps matches TRBD1 (6 bases). Germline CDR1 reads SEHNR; CDR2 reads FQNEAQ (reference sequence). V lost 1 base to trimming and J lost 4 bases, with 16 bases between them. This CDR3 contains 16 residues. This CDR3 is CASSLGTVGSLYGYTF. CDR3 bases: TGTGCCAGCAGCTTAGGGACAGTGGGTTCCCTCTATGGCTACACCTTC.

The genes are TRBV6-5 and TRBJ1-2, with unresolved D. The CDR3 is made up of 14 amino acids. Germline loops: CDR1 MNHEY, CDR2 SVGAGI. V shed 8 bases and J shed 4 bases, with 17 bases lying between them. Here the CDR3 DNA reads TGTGCCAGCCAATCCCCCCTGCGGGGCTATGGCTACACCTTC. Translation: CASQSPLRGYGYTF.

This clone was seen more than once but under ten times. This rearrangement joins TRBV5-5 to TRBJ1-3, with 8 bases that match TRBD1. The J segment lost 2 bases and the V segment lost 3 bases, leaving 7 bases of the junction unmatched. The CDR3 totals 16 residues. Germline CDR1 and CDR2: SGHKS and YYEKEE (reference sequence). CDR3 residues: CASSSPGQGAGNTIYF. The CDR3 DNA follows: TGTGCCAGCAGCTCGCCAGGACAGGGCGCTGGAAACACCATATATTTT.

This clone occurred a few times. The chain is built from TRBV11-1 and TRBJ1-4; 9 bases match TRBD1. V lost 5 bases to trimming and J lost 8 bases; unmatched junction nucleotides: 9. Looked up from germline, CDR1 is SGHAT and CDR2 is FQDESV (reference sequence). This CDR3 is 15 amino acids long. The DNA of the CDR3 is TGTGCCAGCAGCCTCGACAGGGGGTTAGGCGAAAAACTGTTTTTT. Translated, it gives CASSLDRGLGEKLFF.

The chain links TRBV5-8 to TRBJ2-7; TRBD1 aligns across 8 bases. The CDR3 contains 13 residues. V lost 4 bases to trimming and J lost 3 bases; unmatched junction nucleotides: 3. CDR1 and CDR2 (germline): SGHTS, YDEGEE. CDR3 residues: CASSDGTGYEQYF. The CDR3 DNA reads TGTGCCAGCAGCGACGGGACAGGCTACGAGCAGTACTTC.

The chain recombines TRBV6-2 or TRBV6-3 with TRBJ2-7; D gene uncertain. The germline V gene has CDR1 MNHEY and CDR2 SVGEGT. V lost 5 bases and J lost 6, with 11 bases in between. The CDR3 is 12 residues long. The CDR3: CASSRPGVEQYF. CDR3 sequence (DNA): TGTGCCAGCAGTCGACCGGGTGTCGAGCAGTACTTC.

The genes are TRBV7-3 and TRBJ2-5; the match to TRBD2 covers 8 bases. This CDR3 has 17 residues. With 0 bases clipped from V and 4 bases from J, the junction kept 10 bases outside the gene matches. Germline V gene sequence: CDR1 SGHTA, CDR2 FQGTGA. The CDR3 DNA is TGTGCCAGCAGCTTAACTGGCGGGGTAGCGGGACTAGAGACCCAGTACTTC. It specifies CASSLTGGVAGLETQYF.

J is TRBJ2-5 and V is TRBV18; D possibly matches TRBD1 or TRBD2 (5 bases each). V was pared by 4 bases and J by 2 bases, with 8 bases between. This CDR3 has 13 residues. Germline V gene sequence: CDR1 KGHSH, CDR2 LQKENI. The CDR3 nucleotides read TGTGCCAGCTCACGGGGACGACAAGAGACCCAGTACTTC. Its protein is CASSRGRQETQYF.

Comment on this clone: This sample also contains other DNA sequences that code for the same CDR3. The V call is TRBV10-3, the J call TRBJ2-5; D remains unclear. CDR1 and CDR2 from the germline V gene are ENHRY and SYGVKD. V was trimmed by 6 bases and J by 4 bases, leaving 6 bases between them. The CDR3 sequence is 11 residues long. Here the CDR3 DNA reads TGTGCCATCAGCTCAGGAGAGACCCAGTACTTC. Translation: CAISSGETQYF.

The chain has TRBV3-1 (or the pseudogene TRBV3-2) and TRBJ1-1, with no clear D. Trimming left V 1 base short and J 6 bases short, with 12 bases between. Germline V CDR1 and CDR2: LGHDT, YNNKEL (reference sequence). The CDR3 extends over 14 amino acids. The CDR3 DNA reads as TGTGCCAGCAGCCAAGTTGGCCAGGCTTCTGAAGCTTTCTTT. Protein: CASSQVGQASEAFF.

The rearrangement joins TRBV2 to TRBJ2-7, with D perhaps matching TRBD1 (6 bases). Trimming pared 7 bases from V and 6 bases from J, leaving 13 bases between. Germline V gene sequence: CDR1 SNHLY, CDR2 FYNNEI. The CDR3 length is 12 residues. This chain's CDR3 is CASNTGPREQYF. In DNA, the CDR3 is TGTGCCAGCAACACAGGGCCGCGCGAGCAGTACTTC.

This clone turned up a few times. The CDR3: CASSLDRSGSRFEQYF. As DNA, the CDR3 is TGTGCCAGCAGCTTAGATCGTAGCGGGAGTAGGTTCGAGCAGTACTTC. The V call is TRBV11-2, the J call TRBJ2-7; 9 bases line up with TRBD2. The CDR3 spans 16 residues. Germline CDR1 and CDR2: SGHAT and FQNNGV. The V and J ends lost 0 bases and 6 bases, in that order; junction bases with no gene match: 9.

V usage is TRBV3-1 (or the pseudogene TRBV3-2) and J usage is TRBJ2-7; 7 positions agree with TRBD1. The junction had 2 bases not matched to a gene; V was cut back by 3 bases and J by 6 bases. Germline CDR1 reads LGHDT; CDR2 reads YNNKEL (reference sequence). The CDR3 sequence is 12 residues long. The CDR3, as DNA: TGTGCCAGCAGCCAGGCAGGGGGCGAGCAGTACTTC. Residues: CASSQAGGEQYF.